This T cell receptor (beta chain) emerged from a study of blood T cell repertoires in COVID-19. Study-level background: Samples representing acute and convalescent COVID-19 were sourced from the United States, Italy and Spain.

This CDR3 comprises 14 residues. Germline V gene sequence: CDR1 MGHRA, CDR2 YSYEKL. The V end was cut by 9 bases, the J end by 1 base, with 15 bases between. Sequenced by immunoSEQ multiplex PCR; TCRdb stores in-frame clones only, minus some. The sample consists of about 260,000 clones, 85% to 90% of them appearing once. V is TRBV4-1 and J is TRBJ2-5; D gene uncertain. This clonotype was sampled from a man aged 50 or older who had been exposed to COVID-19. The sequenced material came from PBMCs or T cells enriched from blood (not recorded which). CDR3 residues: CASARQVIQETQYF. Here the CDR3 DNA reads TGCGCCAGTGCACGCCAGGTTATCCAAGAGACCCAGTACTTC.